These T cell receptor beta chains were read from a single sample in a study of shared clonotypes between healthy human individuals. TCRdb's copy holds only in-frame clones and misses some; the assay was immunoSEQ multiplex PCR. Of about half a million clones in the sample, around four fifths were seen once. Sequencing used PBMCs. These receptors originate from a woman in her thirties or forties in good health. Some clones in this sample may be carry-over from other donors' samples. Each CDR3 is given without its conserved first and last residue. D genes are given only for firm matches. The listing skips clone size in some rows; elsewhere it reads once, few, many or a size class.

d_call v_call clone_size cdr3_aa
TRBD1 TRBV7-8 - ASSLRQGQGQETQY
- TRBV19 - ASSILRGPQETQY
- TRBV27 - ASSLYGSSSGANVLT
- TRBV29-1 many SVAVLGGTEAF
TRBD2 TRBV10-3 once AISLTSANEQF
TRBD2 TRBV4-3 - ASSQAAGGPAGELF
- TRBV2 - ASSGHSYEQY
TRBD2 TRBV27 - ASRTSGEYEQY
TRBD2 TRBV7-9 - ASSSPGLAGLSSYNEQF
TRBD1 TRBV4-1 - ASSDLGQGMNTEAF
TRBD2 TRBV28 once ASSSPRGGGVNEQF
- TRBV18 - ASSPEGGNTGELF
TRBD1 TRBV5-5 once ASTPTPTGGTNEQF
- TRBV4-2 - ASSQEDGSYEQY
TRBD1 TRBV30 - AWSVRRDRSSYEQY
- TRBV5-1 - ASSLGWGNIQY
TRBD1 TRBV13 - ASSSPRGGNTEAF
TRBD2 TRBV7-2 - ASSLGGSADTQY
TRBD1 TRBV5-1 once ASSRRQGYLSGANVLT
TRBD2 TRBV11-2 - ASSLGVPSGYEQY
TRBD2 TRBV28 - ASSLRLAANEQY
- TRBV7-8 - ASSLFGQNTGELF
- TRBV5-6 - ASSFGAGYKETQY
- TRBV4-2 - ASSQGGAGNYGYT
- TRBV27 once ASSLWWPGTSRYNEQF
- TRBV30 - AWYPGANVLT
- TRBV5-1 - ASSLGGGASSSYNEQF
TRBD1 TRBV7-2 - ASCRDRGRNEQY
- TRBV11-2 - ASSRQLAYEQY
TRBD2 TRBV5-1 - ASSLASGRAFEQY
TRBD1 TRBV7-2 - ASSLDQGVYGYT
TRBD2 TRBV11-3 - ASSFLAGGLN
TRBD2 TRBV6-5 - ASRRLAAYNEQF
- TRBV6-5 - ARDPGTVSSYEQY
TRBD2 TRBV11-3 - ASSLERGSNEQF
- TRBV28 - ASSFLDGKLF
- TRBV5-8 - ASSQERSMGNQPQH
TRBD2 TRBV11-2 - ASSPRAGGTDTQY